This TCR beta chain originates from a study of Graves' ophthalmopathy and Graves' hyperthyroidism. Germline-derived CDR1 and CDR2 are LGHNA and YNFKEQ. The junction had 10 bases not matched to a gene; V was cut back by 0 bases and J by 1 base. The CDR3 consists of 20 residues. Amplifying from RNA transcripts, the study obtained TCR beta CDR3 regions. First-round RT-PCR used HTBI primers; second-round multiplex PCR followed. One entry per CDR3 protein results from TCRdb running MiXCR on the multiplex PCR reads. The repertoire includes some 250,000 distinct CDR3 sequences, around 45% of them detected once, and around 43% sits in the top ten.

Sequencing used peripheral blood. The origin of this receptor is an adult man with Graves' ophthalmopathy. The chain has TRBV4-2 and TRBJ2-2; TRBD2 matches at 11 bases. CDR3 sequence reads: CASSQDSELAGGLNTGELFF. The DNA for the CDR3 is TGTGCCAGCAGCCAAGATAGTGAGCTAGCGGGGGGTCTGAACACCGGGGAGCTGTTTTTT.